The subject of this entry is one TCR beta chain. There is no known antigen for this receptor. No qualities accompany the bases; no much larger clone lies one base away. The sample comes from a study of Ad26.COV2.S vaccination and SARS-CoV-2 variants (dated by TCRdb to the early 2020s). For the study in its entirety: Donors in the vaccine arm were drawn from COV1001, a multicentre, randomized, double-blind, placebo-controlled phase I-IIa trial testing Ad26.COV2.S in healthy adults. Dosing of Ad26.COV2.S was intramuscular, at either 5x10^10 or 1x10^11 viral particles, delivered as one shot or as two shots spaced 56 days apart. The specificity and breadth of SARS-CoV-2-reactive T cell receptors after Ad26.COV2.S vaccination were assessed by TCRbeta repertoire sequencing. A total of some 30 samples were included in the TCR-sequenced set, comprising approximately 20 Ad26.COV2.S vaccine recipients, 5 placebo recipients and 8 SARS-CoV-2 convalescent individuals. Trial participants were randomized into five groups of five: low-dose or high-dose Ad26.COV2.S given once or twice, or placebo on both occasions. Investigators remained blinded to trial group allocation during experiments and outcome assessment. General findings and caveats noted by the study authors: The authors noted that the TCR breadth and depth analyses may have underestimated total T cell responses. Non-spike TCR breadth was comparable between vaccine and placebo recipients, consistent with the vaccine containing only spike. Substantial breadth of spike-specific CD8+ and CD4+ T cell responses was reported after vaccination. The study was not powered to compare responses between vaccine doses or regimens. Higher spike-specific TCR breadth was observed in Ad26.COV2.S recipients than in placebo recipients (P = 0.0014).

The immunoSEQ Assay was the method used to sequence TCRbeta CDR3 regions. After extraction, genomic DNA underwent amplification by bias-controlled multiplex PCR, followed by high-throughput sequencing. In the authors' own workflow: To quantify the absolute abundance of every unique TCRbeta CDR3 region, sequences were collapsed and filtered. T cell fraction was estimated by normalizing TCRbeta template counts to usable DNA, which was measured by amplifying reference genes present in all nucleated cells. Repertoire TCRs were annotated as SARS-CoV-2-specific by exact matching of V gene, CDR3 amino acid sequence and J gene to a known reactive TCR set. The reference SARS-CoV-2 TCR set was obtained from MIRA and was filtered for enrichment in COVID-19-positive ImmuneCODE repertoires, whereby public or cross-reactive TCRs were removed. Using the MIRA antigens, annotated TCRs were further analysed by specific ORF or by position within an ORF. Breadth was defined as the number of annotated unique rearrangements divided by the total number of unique productive rearrangements, and depth was defined as the summed frequency of the annotated unique rearrangements. Two-sided Wilcoxon rank-sum tests were applied when comparing TCR breadth between groups. This immuneACCESS table, as held by TCRdb, lists in-frame sequences with V and J called but not all clones. Of the missing ones, under half trace to an unresolved V gene in checked studies; the others have no known cause. V and J calls and clone size are copied from that table; D and trimming were computed from the DNA. Here the sample has some 410,000 clones; 92% occur a single time. The ten largest clones take up 1.5% to 2% of the sample.

Reading the label with the study, this specimen's treatment or condition is: around 19 received Ad26.COV2.S at low or high dose, single or two shots; a few received placebo; per-sample allocation not given. For vaccine and placebo recipients, the sequenced repertoires came from samples collected on day 63 after the first injection. Between 29 July and 7 August 2020, Cohort 1b enrolled around 24 adults aged 18-55 years at one site in Boston, USA. Ad26.COV2.S was a replication-incompetent adenovirus type 26 vector expressing a prefusion-stabilized SARS-CoV-2 spike protein from the original Wuhan strain. From cysteine to phenylalanine, the CDR3 is 12 amino acids long. The only DNA kept is the CDR3, 36 bases in frame from the first base. CDR1 KGHSH and CDR2 LQKENI were looked up in the germline V gene. Trimming removed 4 bases from V and 3 bases from J, leaving 7 bases between the germline ends.

This sequence uses TRBV18 and TRBJ2-7; the D gene is not confidently resolved. This receptor was identified in a person aged 18-65 years who received the Ad26.COV2.S COVID-19 vaccine or a placebo. Sequenced material: peripheral blood, taken in a trial of Ad26.COV2.S vaccine versus placebo. The base sequence is TGTGCCAGCTCACGTGGAAACTACGAGCAGTACTTC. It is translated as CASSRGNYEQYF.